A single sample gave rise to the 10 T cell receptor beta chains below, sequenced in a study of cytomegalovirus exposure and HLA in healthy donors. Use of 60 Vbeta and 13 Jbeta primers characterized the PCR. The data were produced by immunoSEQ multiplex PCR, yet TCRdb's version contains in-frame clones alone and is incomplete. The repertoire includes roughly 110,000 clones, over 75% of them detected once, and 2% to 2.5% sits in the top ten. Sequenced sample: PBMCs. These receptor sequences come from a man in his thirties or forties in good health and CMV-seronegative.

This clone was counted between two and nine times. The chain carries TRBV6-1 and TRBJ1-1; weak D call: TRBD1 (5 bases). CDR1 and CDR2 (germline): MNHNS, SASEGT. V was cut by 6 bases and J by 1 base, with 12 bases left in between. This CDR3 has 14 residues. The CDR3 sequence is CASRPTTGNTEAFF. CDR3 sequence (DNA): TGTGCCAGCAGACCTACTACAGGGAACACTGAAGCTTTCTTT.

CDR3 DNA sequence: TGTGCCAGCAGCCAGGGATCCTACGAGCAGTACTTC. Protein: CASSQGSYEQYF. The chain joins TRBV11-3 to TRBJ2-7; a possible D gene is TRBD1 (5 bases). V lost 5 bases to trimming and J lost 1 base, with 6 bases between them. The germline V gene has CDR1 SGHNT and CDR2 YENEEA. The CDR3 has 12 amino acids.

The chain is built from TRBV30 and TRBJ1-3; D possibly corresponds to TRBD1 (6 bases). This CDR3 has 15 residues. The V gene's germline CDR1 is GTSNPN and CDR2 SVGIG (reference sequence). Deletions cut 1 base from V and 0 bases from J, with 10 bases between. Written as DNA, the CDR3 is TGTGCCTGGAGTGGACAGGAAGGCTCTGGAAACACCATATATTTT. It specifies CAWSGQEGSGNTIYF.

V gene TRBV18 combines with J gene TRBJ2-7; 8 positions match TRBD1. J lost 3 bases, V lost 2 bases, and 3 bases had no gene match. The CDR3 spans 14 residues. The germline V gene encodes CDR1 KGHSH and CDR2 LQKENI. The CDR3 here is CASSPSGTGYEQYF. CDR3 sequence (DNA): TGTGCCAGCTCACCATCCGGGACAGGCTACGAGCAGTACTTC.

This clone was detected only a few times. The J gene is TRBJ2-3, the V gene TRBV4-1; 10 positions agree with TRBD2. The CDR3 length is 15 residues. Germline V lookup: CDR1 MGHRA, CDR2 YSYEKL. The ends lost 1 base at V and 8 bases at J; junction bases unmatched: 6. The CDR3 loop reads CASSQGAGGPGTQYF. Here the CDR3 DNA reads TGCGCCAGCAGCCAAGGAGCGGGGGGGCCTGGTACGCAGTATTTT.

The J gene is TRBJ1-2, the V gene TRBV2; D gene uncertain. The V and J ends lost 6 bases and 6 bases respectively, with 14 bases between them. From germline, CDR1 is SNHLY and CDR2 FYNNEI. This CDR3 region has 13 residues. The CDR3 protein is CASSTAAWDGYTF. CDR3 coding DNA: TGTGCCAGCAGCACGGCGGCTTGGGATGGCTACACCTTC. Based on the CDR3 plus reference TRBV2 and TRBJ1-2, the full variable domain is EPEVTQTPSHQVTQMGQEVILRCVPISNHLYFYWYRQILGQKVEFLVSFYNNEISEKSEIFDDQFSVERPDGSNFTLKIRSTKLEDSAMYFCASSTAAWDGYTFGSGTRLTVV.

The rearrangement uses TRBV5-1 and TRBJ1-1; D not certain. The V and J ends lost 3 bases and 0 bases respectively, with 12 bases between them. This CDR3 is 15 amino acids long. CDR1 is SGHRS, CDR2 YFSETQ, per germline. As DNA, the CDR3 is TGCGCCAGCAGCTGGGAGGCCAGCCTGAACACTGAAGCTTTCTTT. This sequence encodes CASSWEASLNTEAFF.

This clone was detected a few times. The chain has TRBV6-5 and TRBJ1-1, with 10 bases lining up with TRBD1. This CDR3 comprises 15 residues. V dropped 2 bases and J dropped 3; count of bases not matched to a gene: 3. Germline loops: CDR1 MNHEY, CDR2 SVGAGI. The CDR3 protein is CASSYRGQGDTEAFF. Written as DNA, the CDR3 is TGTGCCAGCAGTTACCGAGGACAGGGGGACACTGAAGCTTTCTTT.

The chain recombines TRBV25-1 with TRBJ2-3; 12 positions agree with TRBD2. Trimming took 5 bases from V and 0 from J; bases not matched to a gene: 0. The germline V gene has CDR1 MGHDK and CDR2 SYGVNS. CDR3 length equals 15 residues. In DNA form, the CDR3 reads TGTGCCAGCAGTCTAGCGGGGGGGAGCACAGATACGCAGTATTTT. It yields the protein CASSLAGGSTDTQYF.

The CDR3 coding sequence is TGTGCCAGCAGCTTAGAGTATAGCGGCCAAGAGACCCAGTACTTC. This gives the protein CASSLEYSGQETQYF. The chain couples TRBV11-2 to TRBJ2-5; TRBD2 is a possible D gene (6 bases). CDR1 and CDR2 (germline): SGHAT, FQNNGV. The CDR3 covers 15 residues. Deletions cut 0 bases from V and 1 base from J, with 9 bases between.